Shown below are 24 T cell receptor beta chains from a single sample sequenced in a study of T cell responses to AZD1222 COVID-19 vaccine. TCRdb keeps only in-frame clones here, not all; method: immunoSEQ multiplex PCR. This table has over 75,000 clones, approximately 83% appearing once. Material: peripheral blood, obtained 28 days after the second AZD1222 dose. The source is an adult who received the AZD1222 COVID-19 vaccine.

The rearrangement links TRBV2 to TRBJ1-6, with D tentatively TRBD1 (6 bases). Germline V gives CDR1 SNHLY, CDR2 FYNNEI. The CDR3 spans 16 residues. The V end lost 4 bases, the J end lost 6 bases, and 16 bases lay between the germline ends. The CDR3 coding sequence is TGTGCCAGCAGTGTATTTTCGGGGGCTAGTAATTCACCCCTCCACTTT. Translating gives CASSVFSGASNSPLHF.

This clone was seen a few times. The chain couples TRBV19 to TRBJ1-4; D is unresolved. V was clipped by 5 bases and J by 8 bases, with 12 bases between them. The CDR3 contains 13 residues. The germline V gene encodes CDR1 LNHDA and CDR2 SQIVND (reference sequence). CDR3 DNA: TGTGCCAGTAGTCGTTCCGTAGAGGAAAAACTGTTTTTT. It is translated as CASSRSVEEKLFF.

J is TRBJ1-1 and V is TRBV18; 7 bases agree with TRBD1. The CDR3 totals 14 residues. V lost 5 bases to trimming and J lost 0 bases; unmatched junction nucleotides: 3. Germline loops: CDR1 KGHSH, CDR2 LQKENI. DNA for the CDR3: TGTGCCAGCTCATCGGGACAGATGAACACTGAAGCTTTCTTT. Its protein is CASSSGQMNTEAFF. Filled out from reference TRBV18 and TRBJ1-1, the complete variable domain reads NAGVMQNPRHLVRRRGQEARLRCSPMKGHSHVYWYRQLPEEGLKFMVYLQKENIIDESGMPKERFSAEFPKEGPSILRIQQVVRGDSAAYFCASSSGQMNTEAFFGQGTRLTVV.

The rearrangement links TRBV6-5 to TRBJ1-5; 9 nucleotides line up with TRBD1. Germline V gene lookup returns CDR1 MNHEY and CDR2 SVGAGI. After removal of 2 bases from V and 6 bases from J, the junction contained 8 bases not matched to a gene. This CDR3 contains 16 residues. In nucleotides, the CDR3 is TGTGCCAGCAGTTACCTCAAACCGGGACAGGGTCAGCCCCAGCATTTT. Translating gives CASSYLKPGQGQPQHF.

This chain joins TRBV5-1 and TRBJ1-3; D remains unclear. Germline V gene sequence: CDR1 SGHRS, CDR2 YFSETQ. This CDR3 is built from 14 residues. Trimming removed 0 bases from V and 5 bases from J, with 9 bases in between. The CDR3 here is CASSLGQERNTIYF. In DNA form, the CDR3 reads TGCGCCAGCAGCTTGGGGCAGGAGAGAAACACCATATATTTT.

V usage is TRBV5-1 and J usage is TRBJ2-6; TRBD1 might be the D (6 bases). The germline V gene has CDR1 SGHRS and CDR2 YFSETQ. CDR3 length: 15 amino acids. Trimming removed 7 bases from V and 0 bases from J, with 11 bases in between. Here the CDR3 DNA reads TGCGCCAGCTTAAAGGACAGCTCTGGGGCCAACGTCCTGACTTTC. This gives the protein CASLKDSSGANVLTF.

The rearrangement joins TRBV19 to TRBJ1-5; D gene uncertain. The CDR3 spans 13 residues. Germline-derived CDR1 and CDR2 are LNHDA and SQIVND (reference sequence). Deletions cut 3 bases from V and 4 bases from J, with 7 bases between. In DNA form, the CDR3 reads TGTGCCAGTAGTATCGACATTAATCAGCCCCAGCATTTT. Encoded protein: CASSIDINQPQHF.

This rearrangement joins TRBV7-8 to TRBJ2-5, with 7 nucleotides matching TRBD1. Germline V gives CDR1 SGHVS, CDR2 FQNEAQ. After removal of 2 bases from V and 4 bases from J, the junction contained 7 bases not matched to a gene. CDR3 length: 15 amino acids. The CDR3 reads CASSLRQGSGETQYF. The DNA for the CDR3 is TGTGCCAGCAGCTTAAGACAGGGATCGGGAGAGACCCAGTACTTC.

The gene calls are TRBV7-2 and TRBJ1-3; D is perhaps TRBD1 (6 bases). CDR1 and CDR2 (germline): SGHTA, FQGNSA. V was cut by 3 bases and J by 4 bases, with 10 bases left in between. The CDR3 sequence is 14 residues long. This chain's CDR3 is CASSFPGVGNTIYF. The CDR3 region has the DNA TGTGCCAGCAGCTTCCCAGGGGTAGGAAACACCATATATTTT.

This sequence joins TRBV7-2 and TRBJ2-7; tentative D call: TRBD2 (6 bases). Trimming cost V 1 base and J 4 bases, with 17 bases left between them. This CDR3 comprises 16 residues. From germline, CDR1 is SGHTA and CDR2 FQGNSA. The CDR3 is CASSLVSAGGKYEQYF. DNA for the CDR3: TGTGCCAGCAGCTTAGTATCAGCGGGCGGGAAGTACGAGCAGTACTTC.

The chain has TRBV21-1 and TRBJ2-3; the D call in the table, TRBD2, was not verified against the DNA. TRBV21-1 is listed as a pseudogene. This CDR3 is 12 amino acids long. As DNA, the CDR3 is TGTGCCATCTTAGAGGGCGCAGATACGCAGTATTTT. Residues: CAILEGADTQYF.

The chain combines TRBV7-9 with TRBJ2-5; perhaps D is TRBD1 or TRBD2 (6 bases each). The CDR3 consists of 14 residues. Trimming pared 11 bases from V and 4 bases from J, leaving 20 bases between. CDR1 and CDR2 (germline): SEHNR, FQNEAQ (reference sequence). CDR3 in DNA: TGTGCCTCCCCCTCGGGGGCGTCAGGAGAGACCCAGTACTTC. This gives the protein CASPSGASGETQYF.

The chain couples TRBV13 to TRBJ1-6, with no clear D. With 1 base removed from V and 9 bases from J, the gap between germline ends came to 7 bases. Germline V lookup: CDR1 PRHDT, CDR2 FYEKMQ (reference sequence). CDR3 length: 13 amino acids. As DNA, the CDR3 is TGTGCCAGCAGCTTAGAGAGAAGTTCACCCCTCCACTTT. Amino acid sequence: CASSLERSSPLHF.

This chain links TRBV27 with TRBJ1-1; D may be TRBD1 (6 bases). The CDR3 length is 12 residues. From germline, CDR1 is MNHEY and CDR2 SMNVEV (reference sequence). V was cut by 3 bases and J by 6 bases, with 8 bases left in between. The CDR3 loop reads CASSFEGAEAFF. CDR3 DNA sequence: TGTGCCAGCAGTTTCGAGGGGGCTGAAGCTTTCTTT.

This clone was seen only once. The junction does not match germline at one end; this may be a read error. The chain joins TRBV2 to TRBJ1-1; 7 nucleotides align to TRBD1. CDR3 length: 12 residues. Germline-derived CDR1 and CDR2 are SNHLY and FYNNEI. This CDR3 is CASGDRDTEAFF. CDR3 nucleotide sequence: TGTGCCAGCGGTGACAGGGACACTGAAGCTTTCTTT.

The V gene is TRBV24-1, the J gene TRBJ1-2; D perhaps matches TRBD1 (5 bases). Germline V gene data show CDR1 as KGHDR and CDR2 as SFDVKD. The CDR3 contains 12 residues. V dropped 4 bases and J dropped 8 bases, with 10 bases sitting between them. The CDR3 region has the DNA TGTGCCACCAGTGAGTCAGGGTTCGGCTACACCTTC. Its translation: CATSESGFGYTF.

Points on this clone: The junction departs from the called germline gene at one end, perhaps through a read error. V gene TRBV28 combines with J gene TRBJ1-1, with 7 bases aligning to TRBD1. Germline V gene data show CDR1 as MDHEN and CDR2 as SYDVKM. The CDR3 is 12 residues long. The chain's CDR3 is CASRTGQPFPSF. CDR3 DNA: TGTGCCAGCCGGACGGGACAGCCCTTTCCCAGCTTT.

Only one count was recorded for this clone. V and J are TRBV20-1 and TRBJ2-7, with no clear D. In germline, CDR1 is DFQATT, CDR2 SNEGSKA (reference sequence). Between the trimmed V and J ends, which lost 4 bases and 7 bases, there was a span of 11 bases. This CDR3 spans 11 amino acids. The CDR3 sequence: CSATTPGEQYF. The DNA for the CDR3 is TGCAGTGCTACCACCCCAGGAGAGCAGTACTTC.

This chain connects TRBV19 to TRBJ1-1; 10 positions agree with TRBD1. Germline lookup yields CDR1 LNHDA and CDR2 SQIVND (reference sequence). The CDR3 loop spans 16 amino acids. Trimming at V came to 6 bases and at J to 1 base, leaving 8 bases not matched to a gene. The CDR3 bases are TGTGCCAGTAGACGAGGGACAGGGGAGAGGAACACTGAAGCTTTCTTT. Translating gives CASRRGTGERNTEAFF.

This clone was counted only a few times. V is TRBV5-1 and J is TRBJ1-1; TRBD1 might be the D (6 bases). Deletions cut 2 bases from V and 1 base from J, with 12 bases between. CDR1 is SGHRS and CDR2 is YFSETQ in the germline V gene. The CDR3 has 15 amino acids. The CDR3 coding sequence is TGCGCCAGCAGCTTTGCAGGGGAACCGAACACTGAAGCTTTCTTT. Translating it yields CASSFAGEPNTEAFF.

The rearrangement links TRBV20-1 to TRBJ2-5; D not resolved. In germline, CDR1 is DFQATT, CDR2 SNEGSKA (reference sequence). The CDR3 has 10 amino acids. Trimming stripped 3 bases from V and 5 bases from J, with 4 bases between. Here the CDR3 DNA reads TGCAGTGCTAGGGTCGAGACCCAGTACTTC. Translation gives CSARVETQYF.

The chain recombines TRBV5-1 with TRBJ1-2; D might be TRBD1 (6 bases). V was pared by 4 bases and J by 4 bases, with 20 bases between. Germline V gene lookup returns CDR1 SGHRS and CDR2 YFSETQ. The CDR3 sequence is 16 residues long. The CDR3 DNA is TGCGCCAGCAGCCCGGGGGGGCCCCTCAGTGGCTATGGCTACACCTTC. Its translation: CASSPGGPLSGYGYTF.

V is TRBV5-1 and J is TRBJ1-2; TRBD1 aligns across 12 bases. CDR3 length: 15 amino acids. With V trimmed by 5 bases and J by 3 bases, 5 bases remained unmatched. Per the germline V gene, CDR1 is SGHRS and CDR2 is YFSETQ. The CDR3 nucleotides are TGCGCCAGCAGTTCCGGGACAGGGGGCGACTATGGCTACACCTTC. Its translation: CASSSGTGGDYGYTF.

V and J are TRBV11-2 and TRBJ2-2; D is ambiguous. Germline V gene lookup returns CDR1 SGHAT and CDR2 FQNNGV. V was trimmed by 0 bases and J by 4 bases, leaving 9 bases between them. The CDR3 sequence is 15 residues long. CDR3 loop: CASSLDLGFTGELFF. Here the CDR3 DNA reads TGTGCCAGCAGCTTAGATCTGGGTTTCACCGGGGAGCTGTTTTTT. Together with reference TRBV11-2 and TRBJ2-2, the CDR3 gives the full variable domain: EAGVAQSPRYKIIEKRQSVAFWCNPISGHATLYWYQQILGQGPKLLIQFQNNGVVDDSQLPKDRFSAERLKGVDSTLKIQPAKLEDSAVYLCASSLDLGFTGELFFGEGSRLTVL.